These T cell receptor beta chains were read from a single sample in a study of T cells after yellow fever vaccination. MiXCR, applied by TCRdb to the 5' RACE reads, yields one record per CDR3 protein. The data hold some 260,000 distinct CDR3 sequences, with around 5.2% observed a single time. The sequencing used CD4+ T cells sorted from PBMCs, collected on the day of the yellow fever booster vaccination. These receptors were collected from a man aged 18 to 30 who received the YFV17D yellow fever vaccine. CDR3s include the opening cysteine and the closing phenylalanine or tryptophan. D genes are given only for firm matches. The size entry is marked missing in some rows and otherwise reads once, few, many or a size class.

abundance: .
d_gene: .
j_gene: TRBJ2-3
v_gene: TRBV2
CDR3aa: CASIYTDTQYF
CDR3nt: TGTGCCAGCATCTACACAGATACGCAGTATTTT

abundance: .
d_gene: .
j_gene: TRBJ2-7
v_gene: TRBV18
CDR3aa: CASSPPEGTYEQYF
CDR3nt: TGTGCCAGCTCACCACCCGAGGGAACATACGAGCAGTACTTC

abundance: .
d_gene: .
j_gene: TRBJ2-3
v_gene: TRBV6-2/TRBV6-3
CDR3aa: CASSARGDTQYF
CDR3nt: TGTGCCAGCAGTGCCCGGGGGGATACGCAGTATTTT

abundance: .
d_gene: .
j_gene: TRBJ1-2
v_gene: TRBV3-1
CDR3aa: CASSLSTVNYGYTF
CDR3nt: TGTGCCAGCAGCCTTTCGACCGTTAACTATGGCTACACCTTC

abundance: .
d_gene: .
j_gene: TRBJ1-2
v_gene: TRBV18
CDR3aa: CASSPQGVDYGYTF
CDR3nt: TGTGCCAGCTCACCACAGGGGGTGGACTATGGCTACACCTTC

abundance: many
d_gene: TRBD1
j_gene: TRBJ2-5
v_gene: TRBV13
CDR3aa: CASTYRGQETQYF
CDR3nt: TGTGCCAGCACGTACAGGGGTCAAGAGACCCAGTACTTC

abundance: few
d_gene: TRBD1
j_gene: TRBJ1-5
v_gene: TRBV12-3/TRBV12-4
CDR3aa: CASSLRTGGRLRQPQHF
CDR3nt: TGTGCCAGCAGTCTGAGGACAGGGGGCCGTTTACGACAGCCCCAGCATTTT

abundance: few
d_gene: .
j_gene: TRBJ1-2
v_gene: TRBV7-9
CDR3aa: CASSPRDGPNYGYTF
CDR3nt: TGTGCCAGCAGCCCGCGGGACGGTCCTAACTATGGCTACACCTTC

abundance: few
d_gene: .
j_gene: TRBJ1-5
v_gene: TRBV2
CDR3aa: CASRPPGRGNQPQHF
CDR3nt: TGTGCCAGCAGGCCGCCGGGGCGGGGGAATCAGCCCCAGCATTTT

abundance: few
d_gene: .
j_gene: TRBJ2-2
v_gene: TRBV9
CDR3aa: CASSADGGDTGELFF
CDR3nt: TGTGCCAGCAGCGCGGACGGAGGAGACACCGGGGAGCTGTTTTTT

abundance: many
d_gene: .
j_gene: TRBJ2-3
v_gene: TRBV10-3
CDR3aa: CAIMGVADTQYF
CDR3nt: TGTGCCATCATGGGGGTTGCAGATACGCAGTATTTT

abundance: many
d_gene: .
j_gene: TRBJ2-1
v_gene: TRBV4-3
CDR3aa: CASSQDKGAAEQFF
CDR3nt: TGCGCCAGCAGCCAAGATAAAGGCGCGGCCGAGCAGTTCTTC

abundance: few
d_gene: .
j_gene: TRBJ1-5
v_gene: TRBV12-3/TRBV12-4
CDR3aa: CASSLLREGAQHF
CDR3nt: TGTGCCAGCAGTTTATTGAGAGAGGGAGCCCAGCATTTT

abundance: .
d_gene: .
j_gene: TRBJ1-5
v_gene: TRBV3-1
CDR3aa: CASSQVLGGQPQHF
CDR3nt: TGTGCCAGCAGCCAAGTTCTGGGGGGACAGCCCCAGCATTTT

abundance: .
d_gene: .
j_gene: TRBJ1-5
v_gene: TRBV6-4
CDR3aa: CASSDLGRDNQPQHF
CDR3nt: TGTGCCAGCAGTGATCTCGGGCGCGACAATCAGCCCCAGCATTTT

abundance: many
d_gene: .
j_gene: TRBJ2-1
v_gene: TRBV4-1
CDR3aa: CASSRLRLNNEQFF
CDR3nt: TGCGCCAGCAGCCGCCTGCGACTGAACAATGAGCAGTTCTTC

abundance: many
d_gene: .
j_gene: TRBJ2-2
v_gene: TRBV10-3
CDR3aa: CAISSLALMTANTGELFF
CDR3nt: TGTGCCATCAGCTCGCTAGCGCTAATGACGGCGAACACCGGGGAGCTGTTTTTT

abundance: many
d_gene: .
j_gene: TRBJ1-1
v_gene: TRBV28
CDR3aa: CASSLASTEAFF
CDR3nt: TGTGCCAGCAGTTTAGCGTCCACTGAAGCTTTCTTT

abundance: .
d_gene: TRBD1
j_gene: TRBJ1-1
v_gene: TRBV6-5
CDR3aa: CASSYTGARNTEAFF
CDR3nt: TGTGCCAGCAGTTACACAGGGGCCAGGAACACTGAAGCTTTCTTT

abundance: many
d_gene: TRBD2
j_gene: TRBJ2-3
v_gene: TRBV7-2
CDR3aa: CASSSSGGIGTQYF
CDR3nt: TGTGCCAGCAGCAGTAGCGGGGGGATTGGAACGCAGTATTTT

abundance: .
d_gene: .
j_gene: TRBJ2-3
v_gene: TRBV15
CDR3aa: CATSRDRASGVDTQYF
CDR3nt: TGTGCCACCAGCAGAGATCGGGCAAGTGGGGTAGATACGCAGTATTTT

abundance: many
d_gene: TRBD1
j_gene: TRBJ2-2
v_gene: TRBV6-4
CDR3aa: CASSPGQGFTGELFF
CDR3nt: TGTGCCAGCAGTCCGGGACAGGGATTCACCGGGGAGCTGTTTTTT

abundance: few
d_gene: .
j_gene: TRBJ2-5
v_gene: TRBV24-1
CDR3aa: CATSSANWGETQYF
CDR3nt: TGTGCCACCTCGTCGGCGAATTGGGGAGAGACCCAGTACTTC

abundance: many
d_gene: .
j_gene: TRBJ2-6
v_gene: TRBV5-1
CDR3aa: CASRLGTGANVLTF
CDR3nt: TGCGCCAGCAGGCTGGGGACGGGGGCCAACGTCCTGACTTTC

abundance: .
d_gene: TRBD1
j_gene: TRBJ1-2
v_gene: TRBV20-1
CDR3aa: CSASTGGGYTF
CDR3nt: TGCAGTGCTAGTACAGGGGGCGGCTACACCTTC

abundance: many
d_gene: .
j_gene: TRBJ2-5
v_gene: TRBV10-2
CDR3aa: CASSGSGGETQYF
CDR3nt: TGCGCCAGCAGTGGGTCTGGGGGCGAGACCCAGTACTTC